This T cell receptor (beta chain) was obtained from a study of T-cell memory formation after mild COVID-19 (dated by TCRdb to the early 2020s). Study-wide context: TCR sequence clusters from the two donors were found to be largely donor specific. Two young, previously healthy adult volunteers, one female and one male, were included in the cohort. T-cell clones expanding and contracting after mild COVID-19 in two donors were tracked by longitudinal TCRalpha and TCRbeta repertoire sequencing. The full study reports these points: Contracting CD4+ clones were located mainly in the CM and EM memory subsets, whereas CD8+ clones were found to be enriched in EMRA. The second-wave clones that peaked on day 37 were not confirmed to be SARS-CoV-2 specific. Some responding clones were found in pre-infection memory, which suggests that pre-existing cross-reactive memory T cells took part in the SARS-CoV-2 response. Only a couple of mild cases were covered by the study, and larger cohorts that include severe cases with pre-infection samples were considered necessary. Balanced CD4/CD8 phenotypes were observed for clones contracting from day 15 to 85, whereas a bias towards CD4+ was observed for a second wave of clones expanding from day 15 to 37.

Details on this clonotype: This receptor's antigen is unknown. No per-base quality is available; no much larger clone lies one base away.

TCRdb lists the instrument as Illumina NovaSeq 6000. Using 5'RACE with constant-segment primers, TCRalpha and TCRbeta cDNA libraries were constructed, with sample barcodes and unique molecular identifiers added in the process. RNA was extracted from every sample with Trizol reagent. The libraries were amplified in two PCR steps, and the second step added a second sample barcode and Illumina TruSeq adapters. Libraries were sequenced on an Illumina NovaSeq with 2 x 150 bp paired-end reads. The study's own analysis went as follows. With migec v1.2.7, reads were demultiplexed and then collapsed into UMI-guided consensus sequences. With mixcr v2.1.11, UMI consensuses were aligned to TRA and TRB V and J templates and assembled into clonotypes. A clonotype was counted as expanded or contracted only if both edgeR and NoisET called the change significant, with noise models trained on biological replicates. edgeR calls used a false discovery rate-adjusted p below 0.01 and a log2 fold-change threshold of 1. As an exploratory analysis of dynamics, max-normalized trajectories of the 1000 most abundant clonotypes were examined by PCA with hierarchical clustering. Each responding clone was given a CD4 or CD8 phenotype based on the CD4+ and CD8+ repertoires, which had been sequenced separately. TCRdb trimmed public reads at Q25 via fastp, called clones via MiXCR and kept in-frame beta chains. Identical CDR3 protein sequences are pooled into one entry, listed with their most common genes and DNA. These V and J calls derive from TCRdb rather than the authors' analysis. A total of around 82,000 distinct CDR3 sequences appear in this sample, 10% to 15% of them only once. The ten biggest clones cover around two fifths of the sample.

Trimmed from V: 7 bases; trimmed from J: 5 bases; junction bases lacking a gene match: 8. Reading from cysteine to phenylalanine, the CDR3 counts 15 amino acids. The DNA shown is the 45-base CDR3, in frame from base 1. The germline V gene encodes CDR1 MNHEY and CDR2 SVGEGT. PBMCs were isolated by Ficoll-Paque density gradient centrifugation. This TCR was recovered from a man between 18 and 29 years old who had mild COVID-19 (a few samples of this study predate the infection). The sample titles of this study are shuffled in the database, so cell type and time point are left out; the donor was told from shared clones. What was sequenced was PBMCs or a T cell subset sorted from them (not recorded which). The sequence is built from TRBV6-2 or TRBV6-3 and TRBJ1-5, and 10 bases in between align with TRBD1. The CDR3 here reads CASTNDRGQDQPQHF. The DNA sequence follows: TGTGCCAGCACCAATGACAGGGGGCAAGATCAGCCCCAGCATTTT.